Included here is one T cell receptor beta chain sequence, with context. This clonotype was seen only a few times. The clone's antigen remains unknown. No quality values exist for individual bases; no much larger clone is one base distant. Library preparation was by 5' RACE. The sample was run on an Illumina HiSeq 2000. A universal primer binding site was introduced by template switching, and a unique molecular identifier was present in the final cDNA, enabling accurate counting of TCR cDNA molecules. Specific primers in the conserved constant-segment region were used to synthesize first-strand cDNA for TCR alpha and beta chains. To control for contamination, each cDNA library was double barcoded with a SMART-Mk sample barcode plus Illumina barcodes. TruSeq adapter sequences along with Illumina sample barcodes were introduced in two successive PCR steps. Sequencing of the TCR alpha and beta cDNA libraries was done on the Illumina HiSeq platform using custom primers. Per the source publication's procedure: MiGEC was used to process raw reads and extract unique molecular identifiers, and MiXCR was used to find CDR3 positions. Recombination models were inferred per individual with the repgenHMM and IGoR tools using an EM algorithm. The analysis of shared clonotypes was done with the tcR package in R, with sharing normalized by the product of cloneset sizes. To study raw recombination free of thymic and clonal selection effects, out-of-frame nonproductive sequences were analyzed. Clones were called with MiXCR by TCRdb after fastp trimmed the public reads at Q25, and only in-frame beta chains were retained. Each entry merges the rows of one CDR3 protein and shows their most common DNA and genes. The V and J calls reflect TCRdb's pipeline rather than the authors' work. For this sample there are approximately 190,000 distinct CDR3 sequences; more than 15% appear just once. Of the sample, around two fifths falls within the top ten clones.

This sample is drawn from a study of identical twins (dated by TCRdb to 2016 to 2017). As for the study more broadly: TCR alpha and beta repertoires from monozygotic twins, unrelated adults of various ages and cord blood were deep-sequenced to test whether fetal clonotypes persist. To rule out contamination, the twin experiments were replicated at different times with different library preparation protocols.

V is trimmed back by 4 bases and J by 4 bases, and the junction contains 4 bases that no gene match accounts for. The germline V gene gives CDR1 as SGHTA and CDR2 as FQGTGA. Its CDR3 holds 14 amino acids, cysteine through phenylalanine. The CDR3 DNA has 42 bases and is translated from base 1. Paper-wide results and their limitations: In beta out-of-frame sequences, excess twin sharing was weaker, because having fewer shared sequences lowered the signal-to-noise ratio. Because the same donors could not be followed over many years, the conclusions relied on cross-sectional statistical analysis. Compared with coincidental sharing between unrelated individuals, an excess of low generation-probability sequences was observed among out-of-frame TCR alpha sequences shared between twins. In monozygotic twins, recombination models systematically underestimated out-of-frame TCR alpha sharing, but the models matched the sharing seen between unrelated individuals. Zero-insertion analyses could be partly confounded by invariant T cells such as MAIT and iNKT, although diverse VJ usage argued against such confounding for most clonotypes. Abundant cord blood beta clonotypes carried fewer insertions; young adult naive repertoires showed a weaker similar trend, while memory repertoires showed none.

All donors were healthy Caucasians. The twin cohort consisted of three pairs of female monozygotic twins, all aged roughly 18 to 29 years. Positive isolation kits from Invitrogen were used to isolate CD4+ and CD8+ T cell populations. The data also belong to a second study, concerning T cells expressing NK-cell markers. That second report states: TCR beta-chain repertoires were profiled in sorted CD3+CD56+NKG2C+, CD3+CD56+NKG2C- and CD3+CD56-NKG2C+ T-cell subsets from several donors. Of the eight sequenced donors, seven were found to be HCMV-seropositive and one was found to be HCMV-seronegative. To restrict sorting to alphabetaTCR-expressing T cells, an anti-gammadeltaTCR antibody was added in several experiments. For six donors, the dominant CD3+CD56+NKG2C+ clonotypes were among the top 10 CD8+ clonotypes and accounted for roughly 1.0-7.5% of CD8+ T cells. Those dominant clonotypes were again the most abundant among CD3+CD56-NKG2C+ cells in four donors, at about 25-60.1%. It remained unclear whether the expanded NKG2C-expressing T cell clones were specific for HCMV antigens. The eight sequenced donors were randomly selected healthy volunteers, three men and five women. To determine HCMV serostatus, a commercial ELISA kit was used to detect HCMV-specific IgG in serum. MIGEC handled demultiplexing of the reads and grouping by UMI, while MiTCR was used to assemble and quantify clonotypes. To exclude erroneous sequences, only TCR cDNA sequences supported by at least two reads were retained. The tcR package was used for downstream repertoire analysis, and clonotypes were matched between fractions using CDR3 nucleotide sequence together with V segment. Antigen specificity was annotated against VDJdb with VDJmatch, allowing one amino acid substitution in CDR3.

The sequence derives from a woman aged 18-29 years in good health. The specimen was CD8+ T cells sorted from blood. This receptor chain uses TRBV7-3 and TRBJ2-5, with 9 middle bases fitting TRBD1. The DNA sequence follows: TGTGCCAGCAGCTCGACAGGGGGGGGAGAGACCCAGTACTTC. It is translated as CASSSTGGGETQYF.